This is a list of T cell receptor beta chains from one sample in a study of cytomegalovirus exposure and HLA in healthy donors. Assay used: immunoSEQ multiplex PCR; TCRdb lists only in-frame clones, some missing. The sample has about 210,000 clones, 80% to 90% seen once. The sequencing input was PBMCs. All receptors derive from a man aged 25-45 years in good health and CMV-seronegative. CDR3s leave out the opening cysteine and the closing phenylalanine or tryptophan. Fields, in order: V gene, CDR3 protein.

v_gene: TRBV25-1; CDR3aa: ASSDDYGYT
v_gene: TRBV28; CDR3aa: ASSLSNYGYT
v_gene: TRBV7-2; CDR3aa: ASSYRQGYNNEQF
v_gene: TRBV7-9; CDR3aa: ASSLDTRTREQY
v_gene: TRBV6-1; CDR3aa: ASSSLAGVGYEQY
v_gene: TRBV19; CDR3aa: ATARTGSETQY
v_gene: TRBV7-3; CDR3aa: ASSQDRVSTDTQY
v_gene: TRBV5-4; CDR3aa: ASVGGERNYGYT
v_gene: TRBV7-9; CDR3aa: ASSWSGLGGELF
v_gene: TRBV9; CDR3aa: ASSVDSYGYT
v_gene: TRBV4-3; CDR3aa: ASSQDHGAGGTGNPSGNTIY
v_gene: TRBV7-2; CDR3aa: ASGQGETQY
v_gene: TRBV19; CDR3aa: ASSIDLETNTEAF
v_gene: TRBV23-1; CDR3aa: ASSQSLLREGSLKPYEQY
v_gene: TRBV5-6; CDR3aa: ASSFRPGSYEQY
v_gene: TRBV27; CDR3aa: ASSFTYTSGQY
v_gene: TRBV15; CDR3aa: ATSREGLLTGESLANYGYT
v_gene: TRBV4-3; CDR3aa: ASSLSSGVSYNEQF
v_gene: TRBV6-1; CDR3aa: ASRERLAGGLETQY
v_gene: TRBV2; CDR3aa: ASRGGVLGELF
v_gene: TRBV9; CDR3aa: ASSSRTGGGYT
v_gene: TRBV9; CDR3aa: ASSPEGEKLF
v_gene: TRBV5-1; CDR3aa: ASSLGRTGVEQY
v_gene: TRBV7-2; CDR3aa: ASSPTGGNQPQH
v_gene: TRBV5-1; CDR3aa: ASKRAGLYNEQF
v_gene: TRBV6-6; CDR3aa: ASSSGQVTYEQY
v_gene: TRBV7-2; CDR3aa: ASSVLAGKTQY
v_gene: TRBV6-1; CDR3aa: ASSVSGHTSTDTQY
v_gene: TRBV4-1; CDR3aa: ASRTHGGEYGYT
v_gene: TRBV19; CDR3aa: ASSVPGSGYT
v_gene: TRBV7-9; CDR3aa: ASSFDAGTGGVGYT
v_gene: TRBV7-5; CDR3aa: AGGAGTGFYEQY
v_gene: TRBV18; CDR3aa: ASSPRTGSISSYEQY
v_gene: TRBV27; CDR3aa: ASSLSRGGTVEETQY
v_gene: TRBV6-1; CDR3aa: ATRTGTGFGGYT
v_gene: TRBV5-1; CDR3aa: ASSLPRTGSTDTQY
v_gene: TRBV7-9; CDR3aa: ASSLTRQGAYEQY
v_gene: TRBV28; CDR3aa: ASGRTGQSNYGYT
v_gene: TRBV12-5; CDR3aa: ASGLMVSGGTGELF
v_gene: TRBV6-5; CDR3aa: ASSQGIGNQPQH
v_gene: TRBV27; CDR3aa: ASSPLRGDTQY
v_gene: TRBV11-2; CDR3aa: ASSRGDGGHQH
v_gene: TRBV14; CDR3aa: ASSQGRRGLTDTQY
v_gene: TRBV5-6; CDR3aa: ASSLQGEDRPQH
v_gene: TRBV15; CDR3aa: ATSNDRESDEKLF
v_gene: TRBV27; CDR3aa: ASSLKGGNTEAF
v_gene: TRBV10-2; CDR3aa: ASSVVQGGEKLF
v_gene: TRBV19; CDR3aa: ASSKPGLAGVEQY
v_gene: TRBV13; CDR3aa: ASSLSGIGETQY
v_gene: TRBV6-1; CDR3aa: ASSEVTGYGYT